Shown below are 6 T cell receptor beta chains from a single sample sequenced in a study of T cell responses to AZD1222 COVID-19 vaccine (dated by TCRdb to the early 2020s). Library construction relied on the immunoSEQ multiplex PCR assay. TCRdb carries this immuneACCESS record with in-frame sequences only. Its versions omit some clonotypes, under half of them owing to an unresolved V gene in the studies checked, with the rest unexplained. Here the sample has approximately 77,000 clones; 92% occur a single time. The ten biggest clones cover around 5.1% of the sample. The sample's time point label is to be understood as: about 28 days (+/-7) after the second vaccine dose. The material was peripheral blood, obtained 28 days after the second AZD1222 dose. All receptors come from an adult who received the AZD1222 COVID-19 vaccine.

V gene TRBV19 combines with J gene TRBJ1-1; the D gene is possibly TRBD1 (5 bases). The CDR3 covers 13 residues. Trimming took 3 bases from V and 4 from J, leaving 9 bases between them. The germline V gene has CDR1 LNHDA and CDR2 SQIVND (reference sequence). In DNA, the CDR3 is TGTGCCAGTAGTATTGGCAGGGCCACTGAAGCTTTCTTT. Encoded protein: CASSIGRATEAFF.

The CDR3 region is CASSDLTSYEQYF. The DNA for the CDR3 is TGTGCCAGCAGCGACCTCACTAGCTACGAGCAGTACTTC. The gene calls are TRBV7-6 and TRBJ2-7; possible D gene TRBD2, 5 bases. Trimming shortened V by 5 bases and J by 3 bases, and 11 bases separated the two germline ends. The length of the CDR3 is 13 residues. Germline V gene sequence: CDR1 SGHVS, CDR2 FNYEAQ.

J is TRBJ2-2 and V is TRBV28; TRBD2 aligns across 10 bases. Trimming cost V 4 bases and J 4 bases; bases outside gene matches: 6. The CDR3 spans 16 residues. Germline CDR1 reads MDHEN; CDR2 reads SYDVKM. The CDR3, as DNA: TGTGCCAGCAGTTCGCGACTAGCGGGCTTCACCGGGGAGCTGTTTTTT. It translates to CASSSRLAGFTGELFF.

The chain has TRBV18 and TRBJ2-1, with 12 bases fitting TRBD2. Germline CDR1 is KGHSH and CDR2 is LQKENI. This CDR3 has 17 residues. V was clipped by 3 bases and J by 1 base; unmatched bases: 4. For the CDR3, the DNA is TGTGCCAGCTCACCGCTAGCGGGAGGGCCTTCCTACAATGAGCAGTTCTTC. It is translated as CASSPLAGGPSYNEQFF.

The sample holds one count of this clone. This chain joins TRBV5-5 and TRBJ2-1, with 7 bases identical to TRBD2. V gave up 6 bases and J gave up 15 bases; unmatched junction bases: 18. Germline assignment: CDR1 SGHKS and CDR2 YYEKEE (reference sequence). This CDR3 is built from 14 residues. DNA for the CDR3: TGTGCCAGCACCAACATCCTAGCGGCCACTGTCGCGTTCTTC. The encoded protein is CASTNILAATVAFF.

This clone was seen only once. The J gene is TRBJ2-1, the V gene TRBV9; a possible D gene is TRBD1 (6 bases). Trimming took 0 bases from V and 7 from J, leaving 8 bases between them. Germline CDR1 is SGDLS and CDR2 is YYNGEE. This CDR3 has 13 amino acids. Here the CDR3 reads CASSVDRANEQFF. CDR3 bases: TGTGCCAGCAGCGTAGACAGGGCAAATGAGCAGTTCTTC.